This T cell receptor beta chain was captured in a study of blood T cell repertoires in COVID-19. Turning to the study itself: Sites across the United States, Italy and Spain contributed samples from acute and convalescent COVID-19.

Data came from immunoSEQ multiplex PCR; TCRdb stores just in-frame clones and leaves some out. The sample lists 230,000 or so clones, more than 80% occurring once. The Seattle site enrolled patients during active infection and followed them longitudinally. The TCR was taken from a woman aged 80 or over with COVID-19, enrolled during active disease. Material for sequencing was peripheral blood.

CDR3 sequence: CASSYRASGMSYNEQFF. CDR3 sequence (DNA): TGTGCCAGCAGTTATCGAGCTAGCGGGATGTCCTACAATGAGCAGTTCTTC. The chain couples TRBV27 to TRBJ2-1, with 9 bases fitting TRBD2. Per the germline V gene, CDR1 is MNHEY and CDR2 is SMNVEV (reference sequence). The junction had 8 bases not matched to a gene; V was cut back by 4 bases and J by 1 base. The CDR3 sequence is 17 residues long.